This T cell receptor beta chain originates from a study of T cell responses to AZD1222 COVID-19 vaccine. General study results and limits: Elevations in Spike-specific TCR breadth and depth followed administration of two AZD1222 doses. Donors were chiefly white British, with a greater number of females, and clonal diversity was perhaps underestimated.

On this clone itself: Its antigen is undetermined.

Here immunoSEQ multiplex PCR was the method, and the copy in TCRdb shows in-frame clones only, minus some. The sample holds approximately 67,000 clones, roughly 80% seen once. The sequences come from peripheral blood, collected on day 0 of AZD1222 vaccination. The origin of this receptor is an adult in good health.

CDR3 coding DNA: TGTGCCAGCAGTTTACGGGCGAACACTGAAGCTTTCTTT. This gives the protein CASSLRANTEAFF. The chain joins TRBV12-3 or TRBV12-4 to TRBJ1-1; no firm D call. This CDR3 contains 13 residues. Trimming took 2 bases from V and 1 from J, leaving 5 bases between them.